The next 23 T cell receptor beta chains were all read from a single sample in a study of blood T cell repertoires in COVID-19. Profiling relied on immunoSEQ multiplex PCR, and the TCRdb table lists in-frame clones only, not all of them. The profile shows about 220,000 clones, almost 90% of them singletons. The sample was PBMCs or T cells enriched from blood (not recorded which). These receptors all stem from a woman between 50 and 59 years old with acute COVID-19.

The chain employs TRBV5-1 and TRBJ2-5, with 7 bases fitting TRBD1. V was pared by 5 bases and J by 5 bases, with 6 bases of the junction left unmatched. This CDR3 has 13 residues. Per the germline V gene, CDR1 is SGHRS and CDR2 is YFSETQ. This chain's CDR3 is CASRTGYTETQYF. CDR3 nucleotides: TGCGCCAGCAGGACAGGGTATACGGAGACCCAGTACTTC.

This clone was found a few times. CDR3 sequence: CASSEAPQTYGYTF. The CDR3 DNA sequence: TGTGCCAGCAGTGAAGCACCACAGACCTATGGCTACACCTTC. The genes are TRBV2 and TRBJ1-2, with D unresolved. The CDR3 runs to 14 residues. CDR1 and CDR2 from the germline V gene are SNHLY and FYNNEI. The ends were cut back, 0 bases at V and 4 bases at J, with 9 bases in the middle.

This clone was counted a single time. The chain recombines TRBV7-9 with TRBJ2-2; 7 bases align to TRBD1. Germline trimming cut 5 bases from V and 7 bases from J; bases unmatched to any gene: 13. This CDR3 has 16 amino acids. CDR1 and CDR2 (germline): SEHNR, FQNEAQ (reference sequence). The CDR3 here is CASSATTGSKGGELFF. The CDR3 bases are TGTGCCAGCAGCGCCACGACAGGGTCTAAGGGCGGGGAGCTGTTTTTT.

V gene TRBV20-1 combines with J gene TRBJ2-3, with a tentative D call TRBD2 (5 bases). CDR3 length: 11 amino acids. The V end was cut by 7 bases, the J end by 4 bases, with 9 bases between. Germline V gene data show CDR1 as DFQATT and CDR2 as SNEGSKA (reference sequence). The CDR3 here is CSERAADTQYF. DNA for the CDR3: TGCAGTGAGAGGGCGGCAGATACGCAGTATTTT.

The chain has TRBV2 and TRBJ2-5; maybe TRBD1 (5 bases). This CDR3 has 17 amino acids. Germline V gene data show CDR1 as SNHLY and CDR2 as FYNNEI. Trimming stripped 1 base from V and 5 bases from J, with 20 bases between. The CDR3 region has the DNA TGTGCCAGCAGTGAAGAAGACCCAGGGTCGGGTACGGAGACCCAGTACTTC. Residues: CASSEEDPGSGTETQYF.

The CDR3 sequence is CASSQVGQGYEQYF. The CDR3 DNA reads as TGCGCCAGCAGCCAAGTGGGACAGGGCTACGAGCAGTACTTC. The V gene is TRBV4-3, the J gene TRBJ2-7; TRBD1 aligns across 9 bases. The CDR3 covers 14 residues. Germline-derived CDR1 and CDR2 are LGHNA and YSLEER. Unmatched junction bases numbered 1, after V lost 1 base and J lost 3 bases.

The CDR3 DNA reads as TGTGCCAGCAGTACTCGACAGCCCGGCACTGAAGCTTTCTTT. Encoded protein: CASSTRQPGTEAFF. This sequence joins TRBV6-2 or TRBV6-3 and TRBJ1-1, with D perhaps TRBD1 (5 bases). V was shortened by 5 bases and J by 4 bases, with 14 bases between the two germline ends. The CDR3 runs 14 residues. The germline V gene has CDR1 MNHEY and CDR2 SVGEGT.

The gene calls are TRBV11-2 and TRBJ2-7; TRBD1 is a possible D gene (6 bases). V was cut by 1 base and J by 4 bases, with 11 bases left in between. This CDR3 has 14 amino acids. The V gene's germline CDR1 is SGHAT and CDR2 FQNNGV. Here the CDR3 reads CASSLGGQSYEQYF. CDR3 nucleotide sequence: TGTGCCAGCAGCTTAGGGGGGCAGAGTTACGAGCAGTACTTC.

The chain recombines TRBV11-1 with TRBJ2-7; possible D gene TRBD1, 6 bases. Germline CDR1 is SGHAT and CDR2 is FQDESV (reference sequence). This CDR3 is built from 15 residues. Deletions cut 3 bases from V and 0 bases from J, with 12 bases between. The CDR3 sequence is CASSFFRGGSYEQYF. In DNA, the CDR3 is TGTGCCAGCAGCTTTTTTAGAGGGGGCTCCTACGAGCAGTACTTC.

J is TRBJ2-7 and V is TRBV11-2, with 14 positions matching TRBD2. Losses at the gene ends were 5 bases for V and 7 bases for J; bases not matched to a gene: 7. Germline CDR1 SGHAT, CDR2 FQNNGV. The CDR3 extends over 15 amino acids. Here the CDR3 DNA reads TGTGCCAGCAGCAAACCGGGACTAGCGGGAGTAGAGCAGTACTTC. Translation: CASSKPGLAGVEQYF.

The rearrangement uses TRBV11-2 and TRBJ1-5; TRBD1 matches 8 bases. V lost 5 bases to trimming and J lost 5 bases; unmatched junction nucleotides: 8. The CDR3 is made up of 15 amino acids. CDR1 is SGHAT and CDR2 is FQNNGV in the germline V gene. The CDR3 here is CASSATGGEYQPQHF. DNA of the CDR3: TGTGCCAGCAGCGCCACAGGGGGAGAGTATCAGCCCCAGCATTTT.

The chain employs TRBV7-8 and TRBJ1-1; 8 nucleotides line up with TRBD1. The CDR3 is made up of 17 amino acids. J lost 0 bases, V lost 1 base, and 7 bases had no gene match. Germline V lookup: CDR1 SGHVS, CDR2 FQNEAQ. The CDR3 bases are TGTGCCAGCAGCTTAGTTGCAGGGGGCGGGGTGAACACTGAAGCTTTCTTT. Translated: CASSLVAGGGVNTEAFF.

The chain carries TRBV7-3 and TRBJ1-2; D perhaps matches TRBD1 (5 bases). Germline CDR1 is SGHTA and CDR2 is FQGTGA. This CDR3 has 13 residues. V lost 2 bases and J lost 6, with 10 bases in between. CDR3 amino acids: CASSLLAGDGYTF. The CDR3 DNA sequence: TGTGCCAGCAGCTTATTAGCGGGGGATGGCTACACCTTC.

CDR3 loop: CASSLAGIGGQTPGELFF. The DNA for the CDR3 is TGTGCCAGCAGTTTAGCAGGCATCGGGGGGCAAACTCCCGGGGAGCTGTTTTTT. The rearrangement links TRBV27 to TRBJ2-2; D is possibly TRBD2 (7 bases). Germline V gene sequence: CDR1 MNHEY, CDR2 SMNVEV (reference sequence). The CDR3 has 18 amino acids. Trimming removed 2 bases from V and 6 bases from J, with 22 bases in between.

This clone was recorded only once. The gene calls are TRBV28 and TRBJ2-6, with D possibly being TRBD2 (6 bases). V lost 10 bases to trimming and J lost 2 bases, with 24 bases between them. The CDR3 covers 18 residues. Germline V CDR1 and CDR2: MDHEN, SYDVKM. Here the CDR3 reads CATLRTWAGTAGANVLTF. In DNA form, the CDR3 reads TGTGCCACGCTTCGGACCTGGGCAGGGACTGCTGGGGCCAACGTCCTGACTTTC.

V usage is TRBV27 and J usage is TRBJ1-5, with D hard to call. This CDR3 contains 14 residues. CDR1 MNHEY and CDR2 SMNVEV come from the germline V gene (reference sequence). Trimming left V 5 bases short and J 3 bases short, with 11 bases between. The CDR3 is CASSPLDANQPQHF. In nucleotides, the CDR3 is TGTGCCAGCAGTCCCCTAGACGCCAATCAGCCCCAGCATTTT.

The chain recombines TRBV7-3 with TRBJ2-1; TRBD1 might be the D (6 bases). This CDR3 spans 16 amino acids. V lost 1 base and J 5 bases, leaving 15 bases between the germline ends. The germline V gene encodes CDR1 SGHTA and CDR2 FQGTGA. The CDR3 spells CASSLSAGEGNNEQFF. CDR3 bases: TGTGCCAGCAGCTTAAGTGCAGGGGAAGGTAACAATGAGCAGTTCTTC.

V is TRBV3-1 (or the pseudogene TRBV3-2) and J is TRBJ2-1; 8 bases map to TRBD2. This CDR3 contains 15 residues. Germline lookup yields CDR1 LGHDT and CDR2 YNNKEL (reference sequence). Unmatched junction bases numbered 11, after V lost 4 bases and J lost 9 bases. The CDR3 DNA reads TGTGCCAGCAGCCGCCCGGGACTAGATGGGACTGAGCAGTTCTTC. This gives the protein CASSRPGLDGTEQFF.

Here the CDR3 reads CASSLVQGRGSPLHF. In nucleotides, the CDR3 is TGCGCCAGCAGCTTGGTGCAGGGAAGGGGTTCACCCCTCCACTTT. This rearrangement joins TRBV5-1 to TRBJ1-6; D is possibly TRBD1 (5 bases). V was cut by 0 bases and J by 9 bases, with 13 bases left in between. The CDR3 loop spans 15 amino acids. The V gene's germline CDR1 is SGHRS and CDR2 YFSETQ.

At least ten counts were recorded for this clone. The J gene is TRBJ1-6, the V gene TRBV10-3; TRBD1 might be the D (6 bases). The CDR3 is made up of 14 amino acids. V was trimmed by 6 bases and J by 9 bases, leaving 15 bases between them. Germline CDR1 is ENHRY and CDR2 is SYGVKD. CDR3 loop: CAISSEGGSSPLHF. CDR3 bases: TGTGCCATCAGCTCAGAGGGGGGGAGTTCACCCCTCCACTTT.

The chain has TRBV7-7 and TRBJ2-1; 8 bases are shared with TRBD2. The J segment lost 7 bases and the V segment lost 1 base, leaving 6 bases of the junction unmatched. The V gene's germline CDR1 is SSHAT and CDR2 FNYEAQ (reference sequence). The CDR3 sequence is 15 residues long. The CDR3 loop reads CASSLVGGRTNEQFF. In DNA, the CDR3 is TGTGCCAGCAGCTTAGTTGGCGGGAGGACAAATGAGCAGTTCTTC.

V and J are TRBV5-1 and TRBJ1-1; D is possibly TRBD1 (5 bases). There are 14 residues in the CDR3. Germline V gives CDR1 SGHRS, CDR2 YFSETQ. The V gene lost 3 bases and the J gene lost 0 bases, with 9 bases spanning the gap. DNA for the CDR3: TGCGCCAGCAGCTCATCGACAGTGAACACTGAAGCTTTCTTT. The encoded protein is CASSSSTVNTEAFF.

The chain combines TRBV5-5 with TRBJ2-1, with D possibly matching TRBD1 (6 bases). This CDR3 region has 13 residues. Germline V CDR1 and CDR2: SGHKS, YYEKEE (reference sequence). The germline V and J ends were trimmed by 2 bases and 13 bases, with 16 bases remaining between them. CDR3 nucleotides: TGTGCCAGCAGCTTCGTAACAGGGCTTGTTCAGTTCTTC. It encodes CASSFVTGLVQFF.